The 29 T cell receptor beta chains listed next were all sequenced from one sample in a study of blood T cell repertoires in COVID-19. Clones were read by immunoSEQ multiplex PCR, and TCRdb kept only the in-frame ones, dropping some. The sample lists roughly 230,000 clones, approximately 84% seen once, with more than 0.75% in the top ten. The sequenced material came from peripheral blood. These receptors were obtained from a man aged 35 to 55 with acute or convalescent COVID-19.

This clone showed up just once. The CDR3, as DNA: TGTGCCAGCAGATCCTCCCTGGCGGGAAGCTCCTATAATTCACCCCTCCACTTT. Amino acids: CASRSSLAGSSYNSPLHF. The V gene is TRBV2, the J gene TRBJ1-6; D not resolved. The CDR3 spans 18 residues. Trimming removed 6 bases at V and 0 bases at J, with 18 bases between. Germline CDR1 SNHLY, CDR2 FYNNEI. Using reference TRBV2 and TRBJ1-6 for the parts outside the CDR3, the full variable domain is EPEVTQTPSHQVTQMGQEVILRCVPISNHLYFYWYRQILGQKVEFLVSFYNNEISEKSEIFDDQFSVERPDGSNFTLKIRSTKLEDSAMYFCASRSSLAGSSYNSPLHFGNGTRLTVT.

This clone was recorded once. Other DNA sequences from this sample encode an identical CDR3 as well. The rearrangement joins TRBV20-1 to TRBJ1-1, with a tentative D call TRBD1 (5 bases). Germline CDR1 DFQATT, CDR2 SNEGSKA (reference sequence). Trimming cost V 3 bases and J 5 bases, with 10 bases left between them. The CDR3 totals 12 residues. The CDR3 DNA sequence: TGCAGTGCTAGTCTGCAGGGAACTGAAGCTTTCTTT. Its protein is CSASLQGTEAFF.

J is TRBJ1-5 and V is TRBV19; D might be TRBD1 (5 bases). Germline V gene data show CDR1 as LNHDA and CDR2 as SQIVND (reference sequence). The V end lost 3 bases, the J end lost 7 bases, and 16 bases lay between the germline ends. This CDR3 region has 15 residues. CDR3 coding DNA: TGTGCCAGTAGTATCCACCACGGGGGTGGGCAGCCCCAGCATTTT. Protein product: CASSIHHGGGQPQHF.

The CDR3 nucleotides read TGTGCCAGCAGCCGAAACGACAGGGCTGGGGCCAACGTCCTGACTTTC. Its translation is CASSRNDRAGANVLTF. The chain is built from TRBV6-2 or TRBV6-3 and TRBJ2-6; 7 bases map to TRBD1. The germline gives CDR1 MNHEY, CDR2 SVGEGT. This CDR3 is built from 16 residues. V was clipped by 6 bases and J by 2 bases; unmatched bases: 7.

CDR3 sequence: CASSQEGNYGYTF. DNA for the CDR3: TGTGCCAGCTCCCAGGAGGGCAACTATGGCTACACCTTC. The chain is built from TRBV2 and TRBJ1-2; unclear D gene. The CDR3 has 13 amino acids. Trimming removed 8 bases at V and 2 bases at J, with 12 bases between. Germline lookup yields CDR1 SNHLY and CDR2 FYNNEI.

The chain carries TRBV4-1 and TRBJ1-1; 9 bases map to TRBD1. Germline V gene lookup returns CDR1 MGHRA and CDR2 YSYEKL. V shed 6 bases and J 6 bases; nucleotides not matched to a gene: 20. The CDR3 length is 18 residues. CDR3 in amino acids: CASRQRVQGAFTGSEAFF. Here the CDR3 DNA reads TGCGCCAGCAGACAAAGGGTACAGGGGGCGTTTACTGGCTCTGAAGCTTTCTTT.

The V call is TRBV9, the J call TRBJ2-5, with 7 positions matching TRBD2. This CDR3 is 13 amino acids long. The germline CDR1 and CDR2 sequences are SGDLS and YYNGEE. Trimming removed 2 bases from V and 4 bases from J; junction bases left unmatched: 2. CDR3: CASSVRGGETQYF. CDR3 nucleotides: TGTGCCAGCAGCGTCCGCGGGGGAGAGACCCAGTACTTC. Combining the CDR3 with reference TRBV9 and TRBJ2-5 gives the whole variable domain DSGVTQTPKHLITATGQRVTLRCSPRSGDLSVYWYQQSLDQGLQFLIQYYNGEERAKGNILERFSAQQFPDLHSELNLSSLELGDSALYFCASSVRGGETQYFGPGTRLLVL.

The rearrangement uses TRBV10-3 and TRBJ2-3, with TRBD2 matching over 10 bases. Germline trimming cut 0 bases from V and 4 bases from J; bases unmatched to any gene: 10. Germline V gives CDR1 ENHRY, CDR2 SYGVKD. The CDR3 runs 18 residues. The CDR3 sequence: CAISESSGGVPGPDTQYF. CDR3 DNA: TGTGCCATCAGTGAGTCAAGCGGGGGGGTTCCGGGGCCAGATACGCAGTATTTT.

The chain is built from TRBV13 and TRBJ1-6; 7 bases are a match to TRBD1. This CDR3 has 17 amino acids. Germline V CDR1 and CDR2: PRHDT, FYEKMQ (reference sequence). Trimming at V came to 0 bases and at J to 8 bases, leaving 10 bases not matched to a gene. The CDR3 loop is CASSLGATGRTDSPLHF. The CDR3 DNA reads TGTGCCAGCAGCTTAGGAGCGACAGGGCGGACGGATTCACCCCTCCACTTT.

V gene TRBV29-1 combines with J gene TRBJ2-1; 8 nucleotides agree with TRBD2. V trimming: 6 bases; J trimming: 1 base; junction bases outside the gene matches: 2. The germline gives CDR1 SQVTM, CDR2 ANQGSEA. CDR3 length: 13 amino acids. The CDR3 DNA sequence: TGCAGCGTAAAGCGGGGGTCCTACAATGAGCAGTTCTTC. Amino acid sequence: CSVKRGSYNEQFF.

Only a few counts were recorded for this clone. The chain combines TRBV6-4 with TRBJ1-2, with D possibly matching TRBD1 (6 bases). In germline, CDR1 is MRHNA, CDR2 SNTAGT. Between the trimmed V and J ends, which lost 4 bases and 8 bases, there was a span of 20 bases. The CDR3 is 15 residues long. The CDR3 nucleotides read TGTGCCAGCAGTGCTGTAGCGGGGGGCGGTTACGGCTACACCTTC. Translation: CASSAVAGGGYGYTF.

The chain has TRBV12-3 or TRBV12-4 and TRBJ1-6; the match to TRBD1 covers 8 bases. The CDR3 length is 13 residues. Trimming took 8 bases from V and 6 from J; bases not matched to a gene: 3. Here the CDR3 reads CASFTGGNSPLHF. In nucleotides, the CDR3 is TGTGCCAGCTTTACAGGGGGTAATTCACCCCTCCACTTT.

The V gene is TRBV19, the J gene TRBJ2-3, with D unclear. The ends were cut back, 3 bases at V and 0 bases at J, with 10 bases in the middle. The CDR3 contains 15 residues. Germline CDR1 LNHDA, CDR2 SQIVND (reference sequence). CDR3 residues: CASSMGRTSTDTQYF. The CDR3 coding sequence is TGTGCCAGTAGTATGGGCAGAACTAGCACAGATACGCAGTATTTT.

The chain links TRBV28 to TRBJ1-4, with 9 bases that match TRBD1. This CDR3 is built from 15 residues. Germline V gives CDR1 MDHEN, CDR2 SYDVKM. V lost 7 bases and J lost 10; bases outside the gene matches: 13. The CDR3 loop is CASTPLPGQGTKLFF. The CDR3 DNA follows: TGTGCCAGCACTCCTCTACCGGGACAGGGCACAAAACTGTTTTTT.

The J gene is TRBJ1-1, the V gene TRBV5-1, with D hard to call. Germline V lookup: CDR1 SGHRS, CDR2 YFSETQ. The germline V and J ends were trimmed by 0 bases and 3 bases, with 6 bases remaining between them. The CDR3 sequence is 13 residues long. The CDR3 coding sequence is TGCGCCAGCAGCTTGGCACAGCACACTGAAGCTTTCTTT. This codes for CASSLAQHTEAFF.

V usage is TRBV5-1 and J usage is TRBJ2-7; perhaps TRBD1 as D (5 bases). Trimming took 1 base from V and 0 from J, leaving 8 bases between them. Germline V gives CDR1 SGHRS, CDR2 YFSETQ. The CDR3 contains 14 residues. CDR3 nucleotide sequence: TGCGCCAGCAGCTTGAGACAGTTCTCCTACGAGCAGTACTTC. Translation: CASSLRQFSYEQYF.

The rearrangement links TRBV5-1 to TRBJ2-2; D perhaps matches TRBD2 (6 bases). Germline-derived CDR1 and CDR2 are SGHRS and YFSETQ. The germline V and J ends were trimmed by 4 bases and 4 bases, with 14 bases remaining between them. The CDR3 extends over 15 amino acids. CDR3 bases: TGCGCCAGCAGCAACCAGGGAGGTGGCACCGGGGAGCTGTTTTTT. It codes for CASSNQGGGTGELFF.

This clone occurred once. This chain links TRBV3-1 (or the pseudogene TRBV3-2) with TRBJ2-5; possible D gene TRBD2, 6 bases. This CDR3 is built from 13 residues. The ends were cut back, 5 bases at V and 5 bases at J, with 12 bases in the middle. The germline V gene has CDR1 LGHDT and CDR2 YNNKEL (reference sequence). The chain's CDR3 is CASSWGGEETQYF. The CDR3 nucleotides read TGTGCCAGCAGCTGGGGAGGTGAGGAGACCCAGTACTTC.

The chain recombines TRBV28 with TRBJ1-2, with 8 bases aligning to TRBD1. V was clipped by 2 bases and J by 7 bases; unmatched bases: 6. CDR3 size: 14 residues. The V gene's germline CDR1 is MDHEN and CDR2 SYDVKM. The CDR3 nucleotides read TGTGCCAGCAGTTTAAACCCAGGGGGCGCTGGCTACACCTTC. Translating it yields CASSLNPGGAGYTF.

V and J are TRBV7-9 and TRBJ2-3; 8 bases fit TRBD1. Trimming removed 1 base from V and 5 bases from J; junction bases left unmatched: 5. This CDR3 has 15 amino acids. Germline V gene lookup returns CDR1 SEHNR and CDR2 FQNEAQ (reference sequence). The DNA for the CDR3 is TGTGCCAGCAGCTTAGGGACAGGGATTCGAGATACGCAGTATTTT. Encoded protein: CASSLGTGIRDTQYF.

The chain has TRBV9 and TRBJ2-7; TRBD2 aligns across 9 bases. The trim removed 0 bases at V and 3 bases at J, leaving 4 bases unmatched. CDR1 is SGDLS and CDR2 is YYNGEE in the germline V gene. This CDR3 contains 15 residues. This CDR3 reads CASSVGVSGGYEQYF. DNA for the CDR3: TGTGCCAGCAGCGTAGGGGTTAGCGGGGGCTACGAGCAGTACTTC.

The chain recombines TRBV6-5 with TRBJ1-5, with a tentative D call TRBD1 (6 bases). The CDR3 covers 13 residues. Between the trimmed V and J ends, which lost 7 bases and 7 bases, there was a span of 14 bases. Germline lookup yields CDR1 MNHEY and CDR2 SVGAGI. The CDR3 nucleotides are TGTGCCAGCAATTGGGGGCCAGGCCAGCCCCAGCATTTT. It yields the protein CASNWGPGQPQHF.

The table lists this clone with a count of one. The chain is built from TRBV7-2 and TRBJ1-1; 8 nucleotides align to TRBD1. Germline lookup yields CDR1 SGHTA and CDR2 FQGNSA. The V gene end was trimmed by 4 bases and the J gene end by 11 bases; junction bases not matched to a gene: 6. CDR3 length: 12 residues. As DNA, the CDR3 is TGTGCCAGCAGCTACGACAGGGGTATGGCTTTCTTT. It translates to CASSYDRGMAFF.

The V call is TRBV24-1, the J call TRBJ2-5; the match to TRBD2 covers 15 bases. CDR3 length: 19 residues. Germline V gives CDR1 KGHDR, CDR2 SFDVKD. V was pared by 2 bases and J by 5 bases, with 11 bases of the junction left unmatched. CDR3 nucleotides: TGTGCCACCAGTGATTCAGGGACTAGCGGGGGGCCCCCGGGGGAGACCCAGTACTTC. This codes for CATSDSGTSGGPPGETQYF.

As concerns this clone: Other DNA sequences in this sample translate to the same CDR3. V and J are TRBV12-3 or TRBV12-4 and TRBJ1-2; D gene ambiguous. The ends were cut back, 2 bases at V and 4 bases at J, with 5 bases in the middle. CDR3 length equals 12 residues. The CDR3 spells CASSLSLYGYTF. The CDR3 nucleotides read TGTGCCAGCAGTTTATCTCTCTATGGCTACACCTTC.

This clone was counted a few times. In DNA, the CDR3 is TGCGCCAGCAGTGAAATCGGGACAGAGGCCTACGAGCAGTACTTC. Residues: CASSEIGTEAYEQYF. V usage is TRBV10-2 and J usage is TRBJ2-7; 7 bases fit TRBD1. CDR1 WSHSY and CDR2 SAAADI come from the germline V gene. Trimming at V came to 3 bases and at J to 2 bases, leaving 7 bases not matched to a gene. This CDR3 is built from 15 residues.

The chain employs TRBV6-2 or TRBV6-3 and TRBJ2-7; 9 nucleotides line up with TRBD1. V gave up 5 bases and J gave up 6 bases; unmatched junction bases: 8. Germline loops: CDR1 MNHEY, CDR2 SVGEGT. This CDR3 is 14 amino acids long. CDR3 nucleotides: TGTGCCAGCAGTCGTGGGCGACAGGGGGGCGAGCAGTACTTC. It codes for CASSRGRQGGEQYF.

V and J are TRBV2 and TRBJ1-5, with D perhaps matching TRBD1 (5 bases). The CDR3 is made up of 15 amino acids. The germline gives CDR1 SNHLY, CDR2 FYNNEI. V was trimmed by 2 bases and J by 4 bases, leaving 12 bases between them. Here the CDR3 reads CASSEYVTDNQPQHF. CDR3 DNA sequence: TGTGCCAGCAGTGAATACGTGACAGATAATCAGCCCCAGCATTTT.

This rearrangement joins TRBV30 to TRBJ1-5, with D tentatively TRBD1 (6 bases). The CDR3 runs to 14 residues. Trimming took 7 bases from V and 2 from J, leaving 15 bases between them. CDR1 and CDR2 (germline): GTSNPN, SVGIG (reference sequence). In DNA form, the CDR3 reads TGTGCCTTCACAACAGGGAACGGCAATCAGCCCCAGCATTTT. Encoded protein: CAFTTGNGNQPQHF.